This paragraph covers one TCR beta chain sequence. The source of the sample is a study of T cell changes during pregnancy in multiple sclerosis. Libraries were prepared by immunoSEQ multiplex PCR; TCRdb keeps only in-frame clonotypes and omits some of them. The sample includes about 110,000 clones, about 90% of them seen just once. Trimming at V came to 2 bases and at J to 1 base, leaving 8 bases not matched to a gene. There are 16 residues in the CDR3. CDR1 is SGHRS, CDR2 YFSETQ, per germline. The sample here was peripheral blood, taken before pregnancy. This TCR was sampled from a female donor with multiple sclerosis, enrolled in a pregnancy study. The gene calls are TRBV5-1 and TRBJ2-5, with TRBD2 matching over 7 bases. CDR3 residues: CASSLTSAVLQETQYF. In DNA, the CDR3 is TGCGCCAGCAGCTTAACTAGCGCCGTTCTCCAAGAGACCCAGTACTTC.